These 24 T cell receptor beta chains share one sample of origin, sequenced in a study of glioma-infiltrating T cells. Using RNA template, CDR3s of TCR alpha and beta were amplified with iRepertoire arm-PCR. TCRdb reprocessed the multiplex PCR reads with MiXCR, giving one entry per CDR3 protein. The sample records 90,000 to 100,000 distinct CDR3 sequences, roughly 40% being singletons. The specimen sequenced was glioma tissue, nonneoplastic brain tissue, or PBMCs (not recorded which). All receptors derive from a human donor with low-grade glioma or glioblastoma, undergoing nonglioma brain surgery, or in good health (not recorded which).

At least ten counts were recorded for this clonotype. The J gene is TRBJ2-3, the V gene TRBV7-8; TRBD2 aligns across 8 bases. J was trimmed by 0 bases and V by 0 bases; bases with no gene match: 5. CDR1 and CDR2 from the germline V gene are SGHVS and FQNEAQ. This CDR3 is 17 amino acids long. DNA of the CDR3: TGTGCCAGCAGCTTAGCCGGGGGGGGACATAGCACAGATACGCAGTATTTT. Its protein is CASSLAGGGHSTDTQYF.

By sample share, this clonotype is medium-sized. The V and J genes are TRBV28 and TRBJ2-5; D is possibly TRBD2 (6 bases). The CDR3 spans 12 residues. The germline V gene has CDR1 MDHEN and CDR2 SYDVKM. V was pared by 6 bases and J by 6 bases, with 11 bases between. The CDR3 DNA is TGTGCCAGCAGCCTCGGGGGAAAGACCCAGTACTTC. Encoded protein: CASSLGGKTQYF.

At least ten counts were recorded for this clonotype. The chain has TRBV27 and TRBJ1-3, with D tentatively TRBD1 (6 bases). This CDR3 is built from 14 residues. Germline CDR1 MNHEY, CDR2 SMNVEV (reference sequence). Between the trimmed V and J ends, which lost 9 bases and 4 bases, there was a span of 16 bases. CDR3 in DNA: TGTGCCAGTCGGGGGGGGGCGCAGGGAAACACCATATATTTT. This encodes CASRGGAQGNTIYF.

Many counts were recorded for this clonotype. The chain carries TRBV19 and TRBJ2-1, with a possible D match to TRBD1 (6 bases). V gave up 1 base and J gave up 7 bases, with 11 bases separating them. This CDR3 contains 14 residues. From germline, CDR1 is LNHDA and CDR2 SQIVND (reference sequence). The CDR3 sequence is CASSIVGRGNEQFF. For the CDR3, the DNA is TGTGCCAGTAGTATAGTAGGTAGGGGGAATGAGCAGTTCTTC.

The rearrangement links TRBV29-1 to TRBJ2-2; TRBD2 agrees at 9 bases. Trimming cost V 4 bases and J 3 bases; bases outside gene matches: 3. The CDR3 spans 14 residues. Germline V gene data show CDR1 as SQVTM and CDR2 as ANQGSEA. The CDR3 spells CSVGSGGYTGELFF. The CDR3 DNA is TGCAGCGTTGGGAGCGGGGGGTACACCGGGGAGCTGTTTTTT.

There are many counts of this clonotype. The V gene is TRBV9, the J gene TRBJ2-1; D is perhaps TRBD1 (5 bases). Trimming removed 2 bases at V and 3 bases at J, with 6 bases between. CDR1 SGDLS and CDR2 YYNGEE come from the germline V gene. This CDR3 spans 13 amino acids. Here the CDR3 reads CASSVDSYNEQFF. CDR3 DNA sequence: TGTGCCAGCAGCGTCGACAGCTACAATGAGCAGTTCTTC.

This clonotype occurred many times. The chain links TRBV7-4 to TRBJ1-1; no clear D. Trimming removed 5 bases from V and 11 bases from J, with 21 bases in between. CDR3 length: 14 residues. The germline V gene has CDR1 SGHVT and CDR2 SQSDAQ. CDR3 nucleotide sequence: TGTGCCAGCAGCCGGGAACAGCCGGTCGGTCAGGCTTTCTTT. Its protein product is CASSREQPVGQAFF. Full variable domain (outside the CDR3, taken from reference TRBV7-4 and TRBJ1-1): GAGVSQSPRYKVAKRGRDVALRCDSISGHVTLYWYRQTLGQGSEVLTYSQSDAQRDKSGRPSGRFSAERPERSVSTLKIQRTEQGDSAVYLCASSREQPVGQAFFGQGTRLTVV.

Ten or more counts support this clonotype. The J gene is TRBJ1-2, the V gene TRBV10-3; 7 nucleotides agree with TRBD1. The junction had 13 bases not matched to a gene; V was cut back by 4 bases and J by 8 bases. Germline V lookup: CDR1 ENHRY, CDR2 SYGVKD. The CDR3 length is 15 residues. The CDR3 here is CAISGTGTELLGYTF. DNA of the CDR3: TGTGCCATCAGTGGGACCGGGACAGAGCTCTTGGGCTACACCTTC.

With regard to this clonotype: Given a much more abundant clone one base away, this may be a read error. This chain connects TRBV15 to TRBJ2-7; D is undetermined. Germline CDR1 is LNHNV and CDR2 is YYDKDF (reference sequence). The length of the CDR3 is 13 residues. CDR3 in amino acids: CATSKDGVYGQYF. The CDR3 nucleotides are TGTGCCACCAGCAAAGATGGGGTCTACGGGCAGTACTTC. Full variable domain (rest looked up from reference TRBV15 and TRBJ2-7): DAMVIQNPRYQVTQFGKPVTLSCSQTLNHNVMYWYQQKSSQAPKLLFHYYDKDFNNEADTPDNFQSRRPNTSFCFLDIRSPGLGDTAMYLCATSKDGVYGQYFGPGTRLTVT.

This clonotype was counted many times. The chain is built from TRBV4-1 and TRBJ2-5; 12 bases line up with TRBD1. Germline trimming cut 2 bases from V and 4 bases from J; bases unmatched to any gene: 8. CDR3 size: 17 residues. Germline CDR1 is MGHRA and CDR2 is YSYEKL. Written as DNA, the CDR3 is TGCGCCAGCAGCCAAATGGGGGGACAGGGGGCGGGAGAGACCCAGTACTTC. Translating it yields CASSQMGGQGAGETQYF.

This clonotype has ten or more counts. The chain carries TRBV6-2 or TRBV6-3 and TRBJ1-1, with D tentatively TRBD1 (6 bases). CDR1 is MNHEY, CDR2 SVGEGT, per germline. This CDR3 contains 14 residues. V dropped 8 bases and J dropped 7 bases, with 20 bases sitting between them. The CDR3 loop is CASGGRQGGLEAFF. The CDR3 DNA reads as TGTGCCAGCGGGGGCAGGCAGGGAGGCCTTGAAGCTTTCTTT.

The sample holds many counts of this clonotype. Written as DNA, the CDR3 is TGTGCCAGCAGTGTCCTCGGGACTAGCAGAAAAGAGACCCAGTACTTC. Its translation is CASSVLGTSRKETQYF. This rearrangement joins TRBV6-2 or TRBV6-3 to TRBJ2-5, with TRBD2 matching over 9 bases. Per the germline V gene, CDR1 is MNHEY and CDR2 is SVGEGT. The junction had 10 bases not matched to a gene; V was cut back by 5 bases and J by 3 bases. The length of the CDR3 is 16 residues.

A word on this clonotype: The CDR3 end shows no conserved phenylalanine or tryptophan, and so a read error is likely. This chain links TRBV6-6 with TRBJ2-2; D unclear. The CDR3 has 12 amino acids. Germline loops: CDR1 MNHNY, CDR2 SVGAGI (reference sequence). CDR3 sequence (DNA): TGTGGCGGTAGAGTTAACACCGGGGAGCTGTTTGTT. Translation: CGGRVNTGELFV.

This chain links TRBV19 with TRBJ1-1; D is undetermined. Trimming removed 8 bases at V and 2 bases at J, with 15 bases between. Looked up from germline, CDR1 is LNHDA and CDR2 is SQIVND (reference sequence). The CDR3 loop spans 14 amino acids. CDR3 region: CASGLVSINTEAFF. CDR3 DNA sequence: TGTGCCAGTGGGTTGGTCAGTATAAACACTGAAGCTTTCTTT.

For this clonotype: At one end, the junction sequence differs from germline, possibly due to a read error. The chain employs TRBV27 and TRBJ1-6; TRBD1 matches at 8 bases. Looked up from germline, CDR1 is MNHEY and CDR2 is SMNVEV (reference sequence). The CDR3 spans 16 residues. The CDR3 bases are TGTGCCAGCAGTCAAAAGATTGACAGGGGTGATTCACCCCTCCGCTTT. Translation: CASSQKIDRGDSPLRF.

The chain is built from TRBV2 and TRBJ1-1, with 10 bases aligning to TRBD1. This CDR3 has 14 amino acids. The germline CDR1 and CDR2 sequences are SNHLY and FYNNEI. The trim removed 5 bases at V and 8 bases at J, leaving 8 bases unmatched. The CDR3 spells CASSMDRGSTEAFF. The CDR3 DNA is TGTGCCAGCAGTATGGACAGGGGGAGCACCGAAGCTTTCTTT.

This clonotype occurred many times. The V gene is TRBV7-2, the J gene TRBJ2-7; tentatively, D is TRBD2 (6 bases). Germline CDR1 and CDR2: SGHTA and FQGNSA. The V gene lost 2 bases and the J gene lost 2 bases, with 16 bases spanning the gap. CDR3 length: 16 residues. The CDR3 is CASSLYPGGGTYEQYF. CDR3 in DNA: TGTGCCAGCAGCTTATATCCTGGCGGAGGGACCTACGAGCAGTACTTC.

This clonotype was detected ten times or more. The chain combines TRBV6-1 with TRBJ2-5, with D possibly TRBD2 on 5 matching bases. The V end was cut by 5 bases, the J end by 5 bases, with 9 bases between. The CDR3 spans 12 residues. Germline lookup yields CDR1 MNHNS and CDR2 SASEGT. CDR3 in DNA: TGTGCCAGCAGTTCTAGCTCGGAGACCCAGTACTTC. Translated: CASSSSSETQYF.

The sample holds many counts of this clonotype. The chain has TRBV9 and TRBJ2-1; maybe TRBD2 (6 bases). CDR1 and CDR2 (germline): SGDLS, YYNGEE. Trimming left V 0 bases short and J 6 bases short, with 13 bases between. CDR3 length: 15 amino acids. The CDR3 is CASSVARGTFNEQFF. CDR3 coding DNA: TGTGCCAGCAGCGTAGCTCGCGGGACTTTCAATGAGCAGTTCTTC.

In its sample, this clonotype was seen many times. J is TRBJ2-4 and V is TRBV7-2, with a weak D call TRBD1 (6 bases). Germline CDR1 SGHTA, CDR2 FQGNSA. Trimming removed 4 bases from V and 0 bases from J, with 19 bases in between. The CDR3 has 18 amino acids. CDR3 coding DNA: TGTGCCAGCAGCTCTCCACCCGGACAGAGGATAGCCAAAAACATTCAGTACTTC. Residues: CASSSPPGQRIAKNIQYF.

The chain has TRBV7-2 and TRBJ2-1, with TRBD2 matching 10 bases. Per germline, CDR1 SGHTA and CDR2 FQGNSA. This CDR3 is built from 14 residues. Losses at the gene ends were 3 bases for V and 12 bases for J; bases not matched to a gene: 8. The CDR3: CASSLRLAGVVQFF. DNA of the CDR3: TGTGCCAGCAGCTTGCGGCTAGCGGGGGTCGTGCAGTTCTTC.

This clonotype has ten or more counts. In DNA form, the CDR3 reads TGCAGTGCTAGCGGGAGGGCCTCCGGGGAGCTGTTTTTT. Residues: CSASGRASGELFF. V is TRBV20-1 and J is TRBJ2-2, with 8 positions matching TRBD2. J lost 6 bases, V lost 3 bases, and 3 bases had no gene match. Germline loops: CDR1 DFQATT, CDR2 SNEGSKA (reference sequence). This CDR3 comprises 13 residues.

Only a few counts were recorded for this clonotype. V is TRBV30 and J is TRBJ2-3; D unclear. Germline V gene lookup returns CDR1 GTSNPN and CDR2 SVGIG (reference sequence). The CDR3 is 15 amino acids. V lost 0 bases to trimming and J lost 2 bases, with 12 bases between them. DNA of the CDR3: TGTGCCTGGAGTGTACTTCGGTCCCCCACAGATACGCAGTATTTT. Protein: CAWSVLRSPTDTQYF.

Details on this clonotype: A read error may account for a junction end that differs from germline. The rearrangement uses TRBV6-4 and TRBJ1-1, with TRBD1 matching 9 bases. Germline CDR1 and CDR2: MRHNA and SNTAGT. The CDR3 consists of 14 residues. The CDR3 DNA reads TGTGTCAGCAGCGCGGACAGGGGTGATACTGAAGCTTTCTTT. Its translation: CVSSADRGDTEAFF.